A single T cell receptor beta chain is shown here with its context. This record comes from a study of identical twins. In germline, CDR1 is LGHDT, CDR2 YNNKEL (reference sequence). V was pared by 5 bases and J by 0 bases, with 4 bases of the junction left unmatched. CDR3 size: 15 residues. TCRdb redid the calling of the 5' RACE reads with MiXCR, one entry per CDR3 protein. The sample lists approximately 620,000 distinct CDR3 sequences, 8.6% occurring once. The same sample was also studied in work on yellow fever vaccine responses in identical twins.

The V call is TRBV3-1, the J call TRBJ2-7, with TRBD2 identical over 10 bases. The sequenced sample was PBMCs. The receptor was derived from a woman between 18 and 29 years old in good health. The CDR3 DNA follows: TGTGCCAGCAGCTCACAGCGGGGGGGCTCCTACGAGCAGTACTTC. It codes for CASSSQRGGSYEQYF.